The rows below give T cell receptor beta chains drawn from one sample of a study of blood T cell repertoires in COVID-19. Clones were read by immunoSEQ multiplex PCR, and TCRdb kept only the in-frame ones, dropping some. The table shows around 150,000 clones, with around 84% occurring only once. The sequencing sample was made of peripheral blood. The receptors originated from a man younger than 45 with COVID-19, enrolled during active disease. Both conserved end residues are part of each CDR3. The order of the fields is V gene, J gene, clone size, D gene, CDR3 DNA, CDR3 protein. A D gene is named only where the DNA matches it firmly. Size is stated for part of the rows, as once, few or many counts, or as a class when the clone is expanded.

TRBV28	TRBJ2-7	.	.	TGTGCCAGCACCACTAGAACCCTCTACGAGCAGTACTTC	CASTTRTLYEQYF
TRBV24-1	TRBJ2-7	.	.	TGTGCCACCAGCCCAGGGACTCCGGGCGAGCAGTACTTC	CATSPGTPGEQYF
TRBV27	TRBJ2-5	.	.	TGTGCCAGCAGTTTACCTGGGGGGGAGACCCAGTACTTC	CASSLPGGETQYF
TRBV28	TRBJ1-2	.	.	TGTGCCAGCAGTTCCGGGAGCTATGGCTACACCTTC	CASSSGSYGYTF
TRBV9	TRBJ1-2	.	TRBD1	TGTGCCAGCAGCAAAACCGAATGGGGACAGGGGGAAGGCTACACCTTC	CASSKTEWGQGEGYTF
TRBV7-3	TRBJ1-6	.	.	TGTGCCAGCAGCCCCTCCGAGAAGGAGGCGAAAAATTCACCCCTCCACTTT	CASSPSEKEAKNSPLHF
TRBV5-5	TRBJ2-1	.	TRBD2	TGTGCCAGCAGCTTGGCCGTGGTTAGCGGGAGGGCCTGGATCAATGAGCAGTTCTTC	CASSLAVVSGRAWINEQFF
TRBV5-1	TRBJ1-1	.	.	TGCGCCAGCAGCTCCCAGATGAACACTGAAGCTTTCTTT	CASSSQMNTEAFF
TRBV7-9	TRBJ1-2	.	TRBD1	TGTGCCAGCCTCTCCGGGCCGGGACAGGGGGCTGGCTATGGCTACACCTTC	CASLSGPGQGAGYGYTF
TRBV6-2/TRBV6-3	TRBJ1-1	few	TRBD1	TGTGCCAGCAGTTCAAACAGGGGGCTTGAAGCTTTCTTT	CASSSNRGLEAFF
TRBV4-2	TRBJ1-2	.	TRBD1	TGTGCCAGCAGCCCAACAGGGACAGGGGGCGAAGGCTACACCTTC	CASSPTGTGGEGYTF
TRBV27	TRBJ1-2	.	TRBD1	TGTGCCAGCGCTCCTTCCGCCGGGACAGGGCTGACCTCATGGGGCTACACCTTC	CASAPSAGTGLTSWGYTF
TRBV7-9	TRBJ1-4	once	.	TGTGCCAGCAGCTCGACAGGCCCAAATGAAAAACTGTTTTTT	CASSSTGPNEKLFF
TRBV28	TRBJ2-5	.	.	TGTGCCAGCAGTTTAGGGAGACGGTCGGAGACCCAGTACTTC	CASSLGRRSETQYF
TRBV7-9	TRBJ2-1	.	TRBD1	TGTGCCAGCGGGGACAGGGTTTCCAATGAGCAGTTCTTC	CASGDRVSNEQFF
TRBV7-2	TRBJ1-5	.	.	TGTGCCAGCAGCTTAGACGGACAGAGCAATCAGCCCCAGCATTTT	CASSLDGQSNQPQHF
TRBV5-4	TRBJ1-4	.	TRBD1	TGTGCCAGCAGCCTGTGGGGACAGGGGGATGAAAAACTGTTTTTT	CASSLWGQGDEKLFF
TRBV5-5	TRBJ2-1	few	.	TGTGCCAGCAGCTTAGGGGCAACCCCTTCTTACAATGAGCAGTTCTTC	CASSLGATPSYNEQFF
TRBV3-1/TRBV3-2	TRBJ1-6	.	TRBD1	TGTGCCAGCACCGCCGTGGGACAGGTGAACAATTCACCCCTCCACTTT	CASTAVGQVNNSPLHF
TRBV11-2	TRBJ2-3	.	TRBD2	TGTGCCAGCAGATCCGGACTAGCGGGCACAGATACGCAGTATTTT	CASRSGLAGTDTQYF
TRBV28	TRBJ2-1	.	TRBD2	TGTGCCAGCAGATTTAGCGGGAGGGGGGATGAGCAGTTCTTC	CASRFSGRGDEQFF
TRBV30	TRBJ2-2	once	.	TGTGCCTGGAGGTCTGCTCGAGTCACCGGGGAGCTGTTTTTT	CAWRSARVTGELFF
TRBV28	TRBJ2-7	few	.	TGTGCCAGCAGTTTATGGGGTTGGCAGGGTCCCTACTACGAGCAGTACTTC	CASSLWGWQGPYYEQYF
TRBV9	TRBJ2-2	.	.	TGTGCCAGCAGCGTCGATCGGGGAGCCCTAAACACCGGGGAGCTGTTTTTT	CASSVDRGALNTGELFF
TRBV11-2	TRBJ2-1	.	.	TGTGCCAGCAGCGCCGAGGAACGAGGCGATGAGCAGTTCTTC	CASSAEERGDEQFF
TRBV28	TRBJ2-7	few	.	TGTGCCAGCAGACGTACAGGGCCGAGCTCCTACGAGCAGTACTTC	CASRRTGPSSYEQYF
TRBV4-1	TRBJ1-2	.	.	TGCGCCAGCAGCCCTCCGAGAGCTAACTATGGCTACACCTTC	CASSPPRANYGYTF
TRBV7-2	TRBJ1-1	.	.	TGTGCCAGCAGCTCAGGCCGGGGTGACACTGAAGCTTTCTTT	CASSSGRGDTEAFF
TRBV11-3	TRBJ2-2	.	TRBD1	TGTGCCAGCAGCGCAGGCGACAGGGGTTTCGGCACCGGGGAGCTGTTTTTT	CASSAGDRGFGTGELFF
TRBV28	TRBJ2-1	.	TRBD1	TGTGCCAGCAGCCCTCCCGGGACAGGGTTTAAAACTGAGCAGTTCTTC	CASSPPGTGFKTEQFF
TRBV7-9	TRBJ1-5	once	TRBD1	TGTGCCAGCAGCCCACCGTTTGGGACAGAAGATTATAGCAATCAGCCCCAGCATTTT	CASSPPFGTEDYSNQPQHF
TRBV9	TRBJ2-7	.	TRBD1	TGTGCCAGCAGCGTAGGGTGGGACAGGGGGTACGAGCAGTACTTC	CASSVGWDRGYEQYF
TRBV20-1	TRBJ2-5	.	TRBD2	TGCAGTGCTAGTTGGACTAGCCAAGAGACCCAGTACTTC	CSASWTSQETQYF
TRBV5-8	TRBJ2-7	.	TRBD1	TGTGCCAGCAGTCGGACAGGGATTTACTACGAGCAGTACTTC	CASSRTGIYYEQYF
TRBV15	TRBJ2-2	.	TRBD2	TGTGCCACCAGCAGTCCGCCCGGGACTAGCGGTAACGGGGAGCTGTTTTTT	CATSSPPGTSGNGELFF
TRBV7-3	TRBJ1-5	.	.	TGTGCCAGCAGCTTATCGACAGGCCCTCAGCCCCAGCATTTT	CASSLSTGPQPQHF
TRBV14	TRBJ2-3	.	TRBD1	TGTGCCAGCAGCCCGGGGACAGGGTGGACAGATACGCAGTATTTT	CASSPGTGWTDTQYF
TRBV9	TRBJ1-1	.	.	TGTGCCAGCAGCGTAGAGGGAGGGCAGGGGTTCACTGAAGCTTTCTTT	CASSVEGGQGFTEAFF
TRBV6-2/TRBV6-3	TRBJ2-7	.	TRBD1	TGTGCCAGCAGTCCCACGAGACAGGGCGGCGAGCAGTACTTC	CASSPTRQGGEQYF
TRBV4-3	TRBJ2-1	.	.	TGCGCCAGCAGCCAAGTGGGGAGTCCTCGGAATGAGCAGTTCTTC	CASSQVGSPRNEQFF
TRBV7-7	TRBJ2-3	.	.	TGTGCTAGCAGCTTTGAGGGCGATACGCAGTATTTT	CASSFEGDTQYF
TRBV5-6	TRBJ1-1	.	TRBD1	TGTGCCAGCACCCCGCTACCGGGACAGGGGGCAGATGGCACTGAAGCTTTCTTT	CASTPLPGQGADGTEAFF
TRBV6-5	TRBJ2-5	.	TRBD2	TGTGCCAGCAGGGTAGCGGGAATGGAGACCCAGTACTTC	CASRVAGMETQYF
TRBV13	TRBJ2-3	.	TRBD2	TGTGCCAGCAGCCCAAGCGGGAGCGAGCTCACAGATACGCAGTATTTT	CASSPSGSELTDTQYF
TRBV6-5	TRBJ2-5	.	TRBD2	TGTGCCAGCAGTTTCGGGACTAGCGATACCCAGTACTTC	CASSFGTSDTQYF
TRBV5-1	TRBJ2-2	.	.	TGCGCCAGCAGCTTGGCTGGGCCCCGGGAGCTGTTTTTT	CASSLAGPRELFF
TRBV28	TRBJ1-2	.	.	TGTGCCAGCAGTTCCACAGAGGGGGGGTCCTATGGCTACACCTTC	CASSSTEGGSYGYTF
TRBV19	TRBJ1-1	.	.	TGTGCCAGTAGTATCCTAGGAATGGACACTGAAGCTTTCTTT	CASSILGMDTEAFF
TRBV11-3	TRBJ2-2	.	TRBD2	TGTGCCAGCAGCTTAGAACCAGCGGGAGCCCTAAACACCGGGGAGCTGTTTTTT	CASSLEPAGALNTGELFF
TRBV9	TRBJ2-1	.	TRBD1	TGTGCCAGCAGCTCCGGACAGGGATACAATGAGCAGTTCTTC	CASSSGQGYNEQFF
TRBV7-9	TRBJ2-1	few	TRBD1	TGTGCCAGCAGCTTAGGTTCTCAGGGGGCCTACAATGAGCAGTTCTTC	CASSLGSQGAYNEQFF